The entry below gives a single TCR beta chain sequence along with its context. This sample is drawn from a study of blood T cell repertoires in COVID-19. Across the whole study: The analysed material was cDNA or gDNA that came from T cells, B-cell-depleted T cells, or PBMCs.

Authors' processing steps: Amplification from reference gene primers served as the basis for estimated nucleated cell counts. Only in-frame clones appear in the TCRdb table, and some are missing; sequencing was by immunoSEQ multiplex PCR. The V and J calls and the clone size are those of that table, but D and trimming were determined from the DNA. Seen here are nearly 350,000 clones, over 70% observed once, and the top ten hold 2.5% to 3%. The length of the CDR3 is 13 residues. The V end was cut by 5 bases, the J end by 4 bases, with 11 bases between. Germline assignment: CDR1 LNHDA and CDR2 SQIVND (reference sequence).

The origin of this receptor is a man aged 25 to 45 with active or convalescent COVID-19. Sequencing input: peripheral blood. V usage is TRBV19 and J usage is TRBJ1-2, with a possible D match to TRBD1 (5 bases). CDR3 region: CASSAKGPYGYTF. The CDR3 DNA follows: TGTGCCAGTAGTGCCAAGGGGCCCTATGGCTACACCTTC.